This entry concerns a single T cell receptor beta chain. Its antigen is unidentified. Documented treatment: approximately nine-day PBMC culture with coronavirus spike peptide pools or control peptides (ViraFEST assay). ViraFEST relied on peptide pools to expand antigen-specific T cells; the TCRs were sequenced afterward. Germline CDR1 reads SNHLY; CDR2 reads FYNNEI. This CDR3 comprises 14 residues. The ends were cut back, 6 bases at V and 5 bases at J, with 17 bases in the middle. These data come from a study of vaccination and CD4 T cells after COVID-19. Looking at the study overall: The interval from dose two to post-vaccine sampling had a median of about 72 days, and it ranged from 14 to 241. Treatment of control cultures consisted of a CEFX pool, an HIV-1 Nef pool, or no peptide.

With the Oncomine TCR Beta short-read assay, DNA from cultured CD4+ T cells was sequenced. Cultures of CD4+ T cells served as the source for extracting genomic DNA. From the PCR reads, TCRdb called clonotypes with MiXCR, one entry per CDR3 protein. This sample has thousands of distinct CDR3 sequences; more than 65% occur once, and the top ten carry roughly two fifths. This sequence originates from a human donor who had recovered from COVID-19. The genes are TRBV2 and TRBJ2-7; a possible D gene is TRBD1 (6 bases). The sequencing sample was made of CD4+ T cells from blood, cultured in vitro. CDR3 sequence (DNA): TGTGCCAGCAGCCTGGGGTACAGGGTGGACGAGCAGTACTTC. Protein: CASSLGYRVDEQYF.